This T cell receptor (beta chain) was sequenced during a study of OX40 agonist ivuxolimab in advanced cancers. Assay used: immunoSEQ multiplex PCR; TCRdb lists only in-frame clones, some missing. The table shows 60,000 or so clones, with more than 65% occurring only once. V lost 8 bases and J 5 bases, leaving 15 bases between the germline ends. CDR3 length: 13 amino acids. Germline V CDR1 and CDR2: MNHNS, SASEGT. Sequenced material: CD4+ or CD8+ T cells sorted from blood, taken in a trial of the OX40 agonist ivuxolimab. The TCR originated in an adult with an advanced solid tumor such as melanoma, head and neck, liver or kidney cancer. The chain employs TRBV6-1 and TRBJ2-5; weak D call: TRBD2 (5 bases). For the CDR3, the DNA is TGTGCCAGCCGGGGAGAGGGCGCGGAGACCCAGTACTTC. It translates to CASRGEGAETQYF.